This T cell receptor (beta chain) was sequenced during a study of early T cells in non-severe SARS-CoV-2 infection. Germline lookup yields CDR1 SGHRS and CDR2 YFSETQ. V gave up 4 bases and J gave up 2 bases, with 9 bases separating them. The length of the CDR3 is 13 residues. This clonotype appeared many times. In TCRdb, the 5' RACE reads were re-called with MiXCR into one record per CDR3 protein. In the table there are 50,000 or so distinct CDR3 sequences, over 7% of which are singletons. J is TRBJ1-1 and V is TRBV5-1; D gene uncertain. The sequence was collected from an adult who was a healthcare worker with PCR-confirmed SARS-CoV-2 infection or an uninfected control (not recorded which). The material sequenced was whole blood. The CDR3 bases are TGCGCCAGCAGCGGAGAATTTAACACTGAAGCTTTCTTT. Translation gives CASSGEFNTEAFF.